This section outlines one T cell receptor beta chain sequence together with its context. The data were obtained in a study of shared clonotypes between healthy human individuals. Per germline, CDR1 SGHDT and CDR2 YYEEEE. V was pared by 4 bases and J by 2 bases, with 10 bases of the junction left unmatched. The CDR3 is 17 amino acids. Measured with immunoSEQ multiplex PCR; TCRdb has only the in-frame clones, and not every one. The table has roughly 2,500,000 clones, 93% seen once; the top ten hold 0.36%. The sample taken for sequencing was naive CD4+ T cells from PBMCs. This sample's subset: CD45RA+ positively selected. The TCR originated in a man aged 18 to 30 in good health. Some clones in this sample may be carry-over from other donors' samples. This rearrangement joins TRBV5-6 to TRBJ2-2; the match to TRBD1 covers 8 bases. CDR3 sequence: CASSVLRDRHNTGELFF. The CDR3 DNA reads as TGTGCCAGCAGCGTCCTCCGGGACAGGCACAACACCGGGGAGCTGTTTTTT.